This TCR beta chain was identified during a study of blood T cells in healthy people across ages. There are many counts of this clonotype. This CDR3 contains 13 residues. Germline-derived CDR1 and CDR2 are MNHNY and SVGAGI (reference sequence). The germline V and J ends were trimmed by 6 bases and 2 bases, with 11 bases remaining between them. Primed by a sample-barcoded 5' primer and a J-beta primer mix, a second PCR proceeded for about 6 to 11 cycles. No fewer than 3 million CDR3-containing paired-end reads came from each sample. TCRdb reprocessed the 5' RACE reads via MiXCR and lists one record per CDR3 protein. Of fewer than 800,000 distinct CDR3 sequences listed, 32% are singletons.

The sample comprised blood. The rearrangement joins TRBV6-6 to TRBJ2-7; either TRBD1 or TRBD2 may supply D (5 bases each). This TCR was recovered from a woman aged 80 or older in good health. CDR3 nucleotides: TGTGCCAGCAGCTGGGACGTTGCCTACGAGCAGTACTTC. Protein sequence: CASSWDVAYEQYF.